One T cell receptor (beta chain) is described in this entry. MiXCR, run by TCRdb on the PCR reads, gives a single entry per CDR3 protein. The sample lists 2,000 to 3,000 distinct CDR3 sequences; 20% to 25% were seen once. In germline, CDR1 is MNHNS, CDR2 SASEGT. The ends lost 2 bases at V and 0 bases at J; junction bases unmatched: 3. The CDR3 is 16 amino acids. This entry belongs to a study of immune characterization of retroperitoneal liposarcoma. Sequenced sample: tumor tissue. This clonotype was sampled from a male donor with retroperitoneal liposarcoma. The rearrangement links TRBV6-1 to TRBJ2-1; TRBD1 aligns across 8 bases. CDR3: CASSERTGGSYNEQFF. The CDR3 nucleotides read TGTGCCAGCAGTGAACGAACAGGGGGCTCCTACAATGAGCAGTTCTTC.